Below, 18 T cell receptor beta chains from the same sample are listed, as sequenced in a study of blood T cell repertoires in COVID-19. Profiling relied on immunoSEQ multiplex PCR, and the TCRdb table lists in-frame clones only, not all of them. The table shows some 140,000 clones, with 75% to 80% occurring only once. The sample was peripheral blood. These receptors originate from a man older than 75 with acute or convalescent COVID-19.

The chain employs TRBV5-1 and TRBJ1-4; 8 bases fit TRBD1. The CDR3 spans 14 residues. The junction had 5 bases not matched to a gene; V was cut back by 3 bases and J by 7 bases. Per the germline V gene, CDR1 is SGHRS and CDR2 is YFSETQ. In DNA form, the CDR3 reads TGCGCCAGCAGCTCGGGACAGGAGGGTGAAAAACTGTTTTTT. Amino acids: CASSSGQEGEKLFF.

The chain recombines TRBV19 with TRBJ1-2; 7 positions agree with TRBD1. Losses at the gene ends were 4 bases for V and 6 bases for J; bases not matched to a gene: 5. CDR1 LNHDA and CDR2 SQIVND come from the germline V gene (reference sequence). The CDR3 contains 13 residues. In nucleotides, the CDR3 is TGTGCCAGTAGTAGGGGACAGAGAAATGGCTACACCTTC. This encodes CASSRGQRNGYTF. Variable domain in full (rest from reference TRBV19 and TRBJ1-2): DGGITQSPKYLFRKEGQNVTLSCEQNLNHDAMYWYRQDPGQGLRLIYYSQIVNDFQKGDIAEGYSVSREKKESFPLTVTSAQKNPTAFYLCASSRGQRNGYTFGSGTRLTVV.

This chain links TRBV6-4 with TRBJ1-1, with 10 nucleotides matching TRBD1. CDR1 MRHNA and CDR2 SNTAGT come from the germline V gene. The CDR3 extends over 15 amino acids. J was trimmed by 5 bases and V by 4 bases; bases with no gene match: 7. Here the CDR3 DNA reads TGTGCCAGCAGTGTGGACAGGGGGAGAAGAACTGAAGCTTTCTTT. Translated: CASSVDRGRRTEAFF.

CDR3 sequence reads: CASRAQGAPGQPQHF. CDR3 nucleotides: TGTGCCAGCAGAGCACAGGGGGCGCCTGGTCAGCCCCAGCATTTT. This chain links TRBV7-2 with TRBJ1-5, with 9 bases matching TRBD1. Per germline, CDR1 SGHTA and CDR2 FQGNSA. The CDR3 contains 15 residues. V lost 6 bases to trimming and J lost 6 bases; unmatched junction nucleotides: 9.

This clone was seen a handful of times. CDR3 in amino acids: CASSSPGGQPQHF. Written as DNA, the CDR3 is TGTGCCAGCAGCTCTCCCGGGGGACAGCCCCAGCATTTT. This chain joins TRBV27 and TRBJ1-5; maybe TRBD1 (5 bases). This CDR3 is 13 amino acids long. The ends were cut back, 6 bases at V and 7 bases at J, with 13 bases in the middle. Germline loops: CDR1 MNHEY, CDR2 SMNVEV (reference sequence).

This chain connects TRBV3-1 (or the pseudogene TRBV3-2) to TRBJ1-2, with D unclear. Trimming pared 1 base from V and 6 bases from J, leaving 12 bases between. Germline V CDR1 and CDR2: LGHDT, YNNKEL (reference sequence). This CDR3 contains 14 residues. CDR3 DNA sequence: TGTGCCAGCAGCCAAGCGGCAGGACTAAATGGCTACACCTTC. It codes for CASSQAAGLNGYTF.

The chain recombines TRBV19 with TRBJ2-6; D perhaps matches TRBD1 (5 bases). Germline assignment: CDR1 LNHDA and CDR2 SQIVND (reference sequence). The length of the CDR3 is 12 residues. V lost 8 bases, J lost 8 bases, and 10 bases lay in between. The CDR3 nucleotides are TGTGCCAGTTCGACAGATACCAACGTCCTGACTTTC. This encodes CASSTDTNVLTF.

The chain links TRBV4-1 to TRBJ1-5; 7 bases agree with TRBD1. CDR3 length: 17 amino acids. The ends lost 0 bases at V and 6 bases at J; junction bases unmatched: 11. Germline CDR1 is MGHRA and CDR2 is YSYEKL. The CDR3 reads CASSQDYQPGGSQPQHF. Here the CDR3 DNA reads TGCGCCAGCAGCCAAGATTACCAGCCAGGGGGTAGTCAGCCCCAGCATTTT.

J is TRBJ2-1 and V is TRBV10-3; D gene unclear. There are 13 residues in the CDR3. Deletions cut 10 bases from V and 6 bases from J, with 16 bases between. Germline CDR1 reads ENHRY; CDR2 reads SYGVKD. As DNA, the CDR3 is TGTGCCACCACTCTGACGGCGGCCAATGAGCAGTTCTTC. This gives the protein CATTLTAANEQFF.

The chain recombines TRBV9 with TRBJ2-3; D is perhaps TRBD2 (5 bases). V was clipped by 1 base and J by 0 bases, with 12 bases between them. Germline values: CDR1 SGDLS, CDR2 YYNGEE. This CDR3 is 16 amino acids long. This chain's CDR3 is CASSVYDYTSTDTQYF. CDR3 sequence (DNA): TGTGCCAGCAGCGTATATGACTACACTAGCACAGATACGCAGTATTTT.

The V gene is TRBV2, the J gene TRBJ1-2; TRBD1 aligns across 10 bases. V shed 10 bases and J 7 bases; nucleotides not matched to a gene: 12. The germline V gene has CDR1 SNHLY and CDR2 FYNNEI. The CDR3 has 14 residues. CDR3 DNA sequence: TGTGCCACCGGGACAGGGGCTTCGTTAAGTGGCTACACCTTC. Its protein product is CATGTGASLSGYTF.

DNA of the CDR3: TGCGCCAGCAGCCATTCGGCGAACACCGGGGAGCTGTTTTTT. Protein: CASSHSANTGELFF. V usage is TRBV4-3 and J usage is TRBJ2-2; D unclear. The V gene lost 3 bases and the J gene lost 0 bases, with 5 bases spanning the gap. CDR1 is LGHNA and CDR2 is YSLEER in the germline V gene. This CDR3 has 14 residues.

This clone has a handful of counts. The chain is built from TRBV24-1 and TRBJ1-2, with 9 bases matching TRBD1. Trimming cost V 3 bases and J 6 bases; bases outside gene matches: 7. This CDR3 region has 15 residues. Germline lookup yields CDR1 KGHDR and CDR2 SFDVKD. The DNA for the CDR3 is TGTGCCACCAGTGATGCCGGGACAGGGATCGATGGCTACACCTTC. Amino acid sequence: CATSDAGTGIDGYTF.

This clone was counted many times. The rearrangement uses TRBV7-2 and TRBJ1-2; D uncertain. V gave up 0 bases and J gave up 4 bases, with 6 bases separating them. The CDR3 loop spans 13 amino acids. Germline CDR1 reads SGHTA; CDR2 reads FQGNSA. In nucleotides, the CDR3 is TGTGCCAGCAGCTTAGCGAGTGGCTATGGCTACACCTTC. As protein: CASSLASGYGYTF.

V gene TRBV24-1 combines with J gene TRBJ2-1; 10 bases fit TRBD1. The CDR3 sequence is 14 residues long. Germline CDR1 reads KGHDR; CDR2 reads SFDVKD. With V trimmed by 6 bases and J by 4 bases, 2 bases remained unmatched. CDR3 amino acids: CATSPGQGYNEQFF. Here the CDR3 DNA reads TGTGCCACCAGTCCGGGACAGGGGTACAATGAGCAGTTCTTC.

The chain employs TRBV7-9 and TRBJ1-2; the D is unclear. The V end lost 1 base, the J end lost 3 bases, and 6 bases lay between the germline ends. Germline values: CDR1 SEHNR, CDR2 FQNEAQ (reference sequence). This CDR3 has 13 amino acids. CDR3 sequence: CASSLDSDYGYTF. Here the CDR3 DNA reads TGTGCCAGCAGCTTAGACTCGGACTATGGCTACACCTTC.

This clone was seen a few times. The CDR3 DNA follows: TGTGCCAGCAGCCCCGGGGGGGCCATATCGGATACGCAGTATTTT. This codes for CASSPGGAISDTQYF. The chain joins TRBV11-3 to TRBJ2-3, with 8 bases lining up with TRBD2. The germline V gene has CDR1 SGHNT and CDR2 YENEEA. The J segment lost 6 bases and the V segment lost 5 bases, leaving 10 bases of the junction unmatched. The CDR3 has 15 residues.

V is TRBV5-1 and J is TRBJ1-2, with no clear D. V dropped 3 bases and J dropped 3 bases, with 12 bases sitting between them. From germline, CDR1 is SGHRS and CDR2 YFSETQ. The CDR3 consists of 14 residues. CDR3 amino acids: CASSSLGGDYGYTF. The CDR3 coding sequence is TGCGCCAGCAGCTCCCTAGGAGGCGACTATGGCTACACCTTC.